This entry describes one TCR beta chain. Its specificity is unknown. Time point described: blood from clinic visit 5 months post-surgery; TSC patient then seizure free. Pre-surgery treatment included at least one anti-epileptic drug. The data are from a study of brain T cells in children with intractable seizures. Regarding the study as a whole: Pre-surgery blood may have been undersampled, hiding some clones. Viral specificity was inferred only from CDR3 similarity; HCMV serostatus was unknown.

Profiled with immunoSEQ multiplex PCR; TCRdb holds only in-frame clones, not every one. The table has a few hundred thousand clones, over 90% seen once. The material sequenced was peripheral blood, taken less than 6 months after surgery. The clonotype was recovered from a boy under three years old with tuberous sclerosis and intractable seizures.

CDR3 region: CASRTRRGASTDTQYF. The CDR3 coding sequence is TGCGCCAGCAGAACGCGACGGGGGGCCAGCACAGATACGCAGTATTTT. J is TRBJ2-3 and V is TRBV5-1, with D tentatively TRBD2 (7 bases). V dropped 5 bases and J dropped 0 bases, with 16 bases sitting between them. Germline CDR1 reads SGHRS; CDR2 reads YFSETQ. The length of the CDR3 is 16 residues.